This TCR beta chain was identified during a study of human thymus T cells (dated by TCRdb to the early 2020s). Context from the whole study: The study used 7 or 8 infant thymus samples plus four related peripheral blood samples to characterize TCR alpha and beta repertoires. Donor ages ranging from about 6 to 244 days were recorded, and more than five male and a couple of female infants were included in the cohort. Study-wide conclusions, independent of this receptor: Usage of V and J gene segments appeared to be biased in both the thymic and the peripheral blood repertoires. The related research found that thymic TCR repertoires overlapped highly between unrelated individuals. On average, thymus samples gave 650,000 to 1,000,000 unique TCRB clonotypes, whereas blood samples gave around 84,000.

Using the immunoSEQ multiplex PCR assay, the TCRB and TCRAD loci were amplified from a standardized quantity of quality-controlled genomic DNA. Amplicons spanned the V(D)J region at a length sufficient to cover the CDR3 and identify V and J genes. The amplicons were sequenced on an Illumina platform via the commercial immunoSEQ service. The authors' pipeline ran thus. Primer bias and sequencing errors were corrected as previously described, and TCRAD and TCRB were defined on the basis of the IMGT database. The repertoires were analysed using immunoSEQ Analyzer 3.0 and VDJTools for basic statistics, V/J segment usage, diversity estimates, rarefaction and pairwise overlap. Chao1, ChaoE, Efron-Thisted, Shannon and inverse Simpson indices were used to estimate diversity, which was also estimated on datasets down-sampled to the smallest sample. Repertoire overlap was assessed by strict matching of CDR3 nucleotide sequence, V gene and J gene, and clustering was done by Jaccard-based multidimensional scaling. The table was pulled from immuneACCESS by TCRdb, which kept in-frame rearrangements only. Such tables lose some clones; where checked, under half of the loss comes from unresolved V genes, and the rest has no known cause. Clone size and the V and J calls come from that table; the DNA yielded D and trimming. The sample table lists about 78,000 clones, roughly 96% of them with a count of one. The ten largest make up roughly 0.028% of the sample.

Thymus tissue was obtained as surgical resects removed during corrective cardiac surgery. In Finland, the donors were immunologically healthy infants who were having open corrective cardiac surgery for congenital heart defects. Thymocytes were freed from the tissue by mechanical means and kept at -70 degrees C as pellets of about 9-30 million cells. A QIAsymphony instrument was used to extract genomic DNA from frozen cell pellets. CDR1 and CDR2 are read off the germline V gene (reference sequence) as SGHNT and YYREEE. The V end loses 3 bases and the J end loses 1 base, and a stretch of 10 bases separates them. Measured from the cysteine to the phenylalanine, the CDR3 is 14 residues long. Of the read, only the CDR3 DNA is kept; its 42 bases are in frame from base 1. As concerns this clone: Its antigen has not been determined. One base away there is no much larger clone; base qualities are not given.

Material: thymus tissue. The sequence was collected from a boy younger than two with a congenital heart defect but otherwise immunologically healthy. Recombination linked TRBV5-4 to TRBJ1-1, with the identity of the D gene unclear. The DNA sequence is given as TGTGCCAGCAGCTCACATCCAGAGAACACTGAAGCTTTCTTT. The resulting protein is CASSSHPENTEAFF.